Listed here are 31 T cell receptor beta chains from one sample, sequenced in a study of blood T cell repertoires in COVID-19. Only in-frame clones appear in the TCRdb table, and some are missing; sequencing was by immunoSEQ multiplex PCR. Among around 200,000 clones listed, about 86% were seen once. The sequenced sample was peripheral blood. The receptors were sampled from a man between 50 and 59 years old with active or convalescent COVID-19.

Here the CDR3 DNA reads TGTGCCAGCAGAAACGGACAGGGAAAAGAGACCCAGTACTTC. This translates into CASRNGQGKETQYF. The chain joins TRBV11-2 to TRBJ2-5; the match to TRBD1 covers 8 bases. V was clipped by 6 bases and J by 3 bases; unmatched bases: 6. The CDR3 is 14 residues long. Germline values: CDR1 SGHAT, CDR2 FQNNGV.

The chain employs TRBV29-1 and TRBJ1-1; D gene uncertain. There are 12 residues in the CDR3. CDR1 SQVTM and CDR2 ANQGSEA come from the germline V gene. The V end lost 8 bases, the J end lost 3 bases, and 13 bases lay between the germline ends. CDR3 in amino acids: CSHRGVDTEAFF. The CDR3 DNA follows: TGCAGCCACCGCGGGGTGGACACTGAAGCTTTCTTT.

The chain links TRBV9 to TRBJ1-6, with D unclear. V was pared by 3 bases and J by 0 bases, with 7 bases between. The CDR3 length is 15 residues. CDR1 is SGDLS, CDR2 YYNGEE, per germline. The CDR3 DNA sequence: TGTGCCAGCAGCGAGAGGAGCTCCTATAATTCACCCCTCCACTTT. It yields the protein CASSERSSYNSPLHF.

In regard to this clone: A read error may produce the germline difference seen at one junction end. The gene calls are TRBV7-9 and TRBJ2-7; 7 bases match TRBD2. This CDR3 comprises 12 residues. Germline V gene lookup returns CDR1 SEHNR and CDR2 FQNEAQ (reference sequence). CDR3: CASSLGTMVSNF. The CDR3 DNA reads TGTGCCAGCAGCCTAGGGACTATGGTGTCGAACTTC.

The chain recombines TRBV2 with TRBJ1-1; 7 bases are a match to TRBD1. From germline, CDR1 is SNHLY and CDR2 FYNNEI. The CDR3 length is 14 residues. V lost 6 bases, J lost 0 bases, and 4 bases stayed unmatched. The DNA of the CDR3 is TGTGCCAGCAGGTGGGGACAGCTGAACACTGAAGCTTTCTTT. As protein: CASRWGQLNTEAFF.

V and J are TRBV19 and TRBJ2-1, with D possibly matching TRBD1 (6 bases). V dropped 6 bases and J dropped 7 bases, with 13 bases sitting between them. Germline values: CDR1 LNHDA, CDR2 SQIVND (reference sequence). The CDR3 is 13 residues long. CDR3 DNA sequence: TGTGCCAGTAGAACTACAGGGTTGAATGAGCAGTTCTTC. Its translation is CASRTTGLNEQFF.

A remark on this clone: The sample has other DNA sequences that encode this CDR3 too. The gene calls are TRBV28 and TRBJ1-1; D not resolved. Trimming removed 3 bases from V and 5 bases from J, with 7 bases in between. This CDR3 has 12 residues. Per germline, CDR1 MDHEN and CDR2 SYDVKM. DNA of the CDR3: TGTGCCAGCAGTTTCCGGGGAACTGAAGCTTTCTTT. It codes for CASSFRGTEAFF. Looking up the rest from reference TRBV28 and TRBJ1-1 gives the full variable domain: DVKVTQSSRYLVKRTGEKVFLECVQDMDHENMFWYRQDPGLGLRLIYFSYDVKMKEKGDIPEGYSVSREKKERFSLILESASTNQTSMYLCASSFRGTEAFFGQGTRLTVV.

This clone was seen once. This chain joins TRBV18 and TRBJ2-1, with TRBD2 identical over 9 bases. J was trimmed by 1 base and V by 2 bases; bases with no gene match: 0. The CDR3 covers 15 residues. Germline lookup yields CDR1 KGHSH and CDR2 LQKENI. The CDR3 spells CASSPAGGSYNEQFF. The DNA of the CDR3 is TGTGCCAGCTCACCAGCGGGGGGGTCCTACAATGAGCAGTTCTTC. The entire variable domain, with the rest obtained from reference TRBV18 and TRBJ2-1, is as follows: NAGVMQNPRHLVRRRGQEARLRCSPMKGHSHVYWYRQLPEEGLKFMVYLQKENIIDESGMPKERFSAEFPKEGPSILRIQQVVRGDSAAYFCASSPAGGSYNEQFFGPGTRLTVL.

V and J are TRBV5-4 and TRBJ1-6; 9 nucleotides line up with TRBD1. The trim removed 4 bases at V and 9 bases at J, leaving 8 bases unmatched. CDR1 SGHNT and CDR2 YYREEE come from the germline V gene (reference sequence). The CDR3 sequence is 15 residues long. CDR3 in DNA: TGTGCCAGCAGCCGATCGACAGGGGGGGGTTCACCCCTCCACTTT. This sequence encodes CASSRSTGGGSPLHF.

CDR3 region: CASSLSQINTEAFF. The CDR3 bases are TGCGCCAGCAGCTTGAGTCAGATTAACACTGAAGCTTTCTTT. The chain carries TRBV5-1 and TRBJ1-1; D remains unclear. The V gene lost 1 base and the J gene lost 2 bases, with 9 bases spanning the gap. The CDR3 is 14 residues long. CDR1 and CDR2 from the germline V gene are SGHRS and YFSETQ.

The chain combines TRBV11-2 with TRBJ2-3, with TRBD2 identical over 9 bases. This CDR3 contains 15 residues. Germline loops: CDR1 SGHAT, CDR2 FQNNGV. J gave up 4 bases and V 4 bases, and 6 bases lay outside the gene matches. The CDR3 sequence is CASSSSGVGADTQYF. The CDR3, as DNA: TGTGCCAGCAGCTCTAGCGGGGTGGGCGCAGATACGCAGTATTTT. The full variable domain, its missing parts supplied by reference TRBV11-2 and TRBJ2-3, is EAGVAQSPRYKIIEKRQSVAFWCNPISGHATLYWYQQILGQGPKLLIQFQNNGVVDDSQLPKDRFSAERLKGVDSTLKIQPAKLEDSAVYLCASSSSGVGADTQYFGPGTRLTVL.

The J gene is TRBJ2-7, the V gene TRBV12-3 or TRBV12-4, with D possibly being TRBD2 (5 bases). V lost 3 bases to trimming and J lost 2 bases, with 8 bases between them. The CDR3 contains 13 residues. The CDR3 bases are TGTGCCAGCAGTTTGACCGGGGCCTACGAGCAGTACTTC. This translates into CASSLTGAYEQYF.

The chain employs TRBV2 and TRBJ1-2; perhaps TRBD1 as D (6 bases). V dropped 6 bases and J dropped 7 bases, with 15 bases sitting between them. Germline lookup yields CDR1 SNHLY and CDR2 FYNNEI. The CDR3 contains 13 residues. The chain's CDR3 is CASSGQWGGGYTF. CDR3 in DNA: TGTGCCAGCAGCGGACAGTGGGGGGGTGGCTACACCTTC.

This chain joins TRBV5-1 and TRBJ1-6; maybe TRBD1 (6 bases). CDR1 SGHRS and CDR2 YFSETQ come from the germline V gene. Trimming left V 4 bases short and J 7 bases short, with 12 bases between. CDR3 length: 14 amino acids. The CDR3 sequence: CASSPMDSNSPLHF. The CDR3 nucleotides read TGCGCCAGCAGCCCAATGGACAGCAATTCACCCCTCCACTTT. Variable domain in full (rest from reference TRBV5-1 and TRBJ1-6): KAGVTQTPRYLIKTRGQQVTLSCSPISGHRSVSWYQQTPGQGLQFLFEYFSETQRNKGNFPGRFSGRQFSNSRSEMNVSTLELGDSALYLCASSPMDSNSPLHFGNGTRLTVT.

V and J are TRBV7-2 and TRBJ2-2; maybe TRBD2 (7 bases). This CDR3 has 16 residues. Germline V lookup: CDR1 SGHTA, CDR2 FQGNSA. V dropped 7 bases and J dropped 5 bases, with 20 bases sitting between them. CDR3 DNA: TGTGCCAGCACCCCGGAGGGGGGGCTAGGGACCGGGGAGCTGTTTTTT. It yields the protein CASTPEGGLGTGELFF.

This clone was observed a handful of times. The V gene is TRBV30, the J gene TRBJ2-3, with TRBD1 matching over 8 bases. The V gene end was trimmed by 3 bases and the J gene end by 4 bases; junction bases not matched to a gene: 9. CDR1 is GTSNPN and CDR2 is SVGIG in the germline V gene (reference sequence). The length of the CDR3 is 15 residues. Written as DNA, the CDR3 is TGTGCCTGGAGCCGATCAGGGGGCATCGCAGATACGCAGTATTTT. The encoded protein is CAWSRSGGIADTQYF. The whole variable domain, remainder taken from reference TRBV30 and TRBJ2-3, is SQTIHQWPATLVQPVGSPLSLECTVEGTSNPNLYWYRQAAGRGLQLLFYSVGIGQISSEVPQNLSASRPQDRQFILSSKKLLLSDSGFYLCAWSRSGGIADTQYFGPGTRLTVL.

This chain links TRBV19 with TRBJ1-1; 9 bases match TRBD1. From germline, CDR1 is LNHDA and CDR2 SQIVND (reference sequence). The CDR3 totals 13 residues. J gave up 4 bases and V 7 bases, and 4 bases lay outside the gene matches. The CDR3 loop is CASTETGGTEAFF. For the CDR3, the DNA is TGTGCCAGTACCGAGACAGGGGGCACTGAAGCTTTCTTT.

This rearrangement joins TRBV5-1 to TRBJ2-1; 12 nucleotides agree with TRBD2. Germline V lookup: CDR1 SGHRS, CDR2 YFSETQ. The CDR3 covers 15 residues. Trimming removed 0 bases from V and 9 bases from J; junction bases left unmatched: 4. In nucleotides, the CDR3 is TGCGCCAGCAGCTTGGCTAGCGGGGGGGCGCGTGAGCAGTTCTTC. Protein sequence: CASSLASGGAREQFF.

This chain uses TRBV6-6 with TRBJ2-2; D gene ambiguous. The CDR3 spans 13 residues. Germline lookup yields CDR1 MNHNY and CDR2 SVGAGI (reference sequence). V was pared by 6 bases and J by 6 bases, with 11 bases between. For the CDR3, the DNA is TGTGCCAGCAGACCGACACAGCCCGGGGAGCTGTTTTTT. Translating it yields CASRPTQPGELFF.

The chain is built from TRBV29-1 and TRBJ1-2, with D unresolved. Between the trimmed V and J ends, which lost 7 bases and 6 bases, there was a span of 15 bases. Per the germline V gene, CDR1 is SQVTM and CDR2 is ANQGSEA. CDR3 length equals 12 residues. This chain's CDR3 is CSGLKGVDGYTF. The CDR3, as DNA: TGCAGCGGCCTTAAGGGAGTGGATGGCTACACCTTC.

In this sample, this clone turned up a few times. The chain joins TRBV30 to TRBJ1-4; D is perhaps TRBD1 (6 bases). In germline, CDR1 is GTSNPN, CDR2 SVGIG (reference sequence). The V end was cut by 2 bases, the J end by 8 bases, with 15 bases between. The CDR3 is 14 amino acids. CDR3 in DNA: TGTGCCTGGAGTACAGGGATAATAGACGAAAAACTGTTTTTT. Protein sequence: CAWSTGIIDEKLFF.

The J gene is TRBJ2-2, the V gene TRBV7-6, with D perhaps matching TRBD1 (6 bases). The ends were cut back, 1 base at V and 4 bases at J, with 16 bases in the middle. This CDR3 has 17 amino acids. CDR1 SGHVS and CDR2 FNYEAQ come from the germline V gene. The CDR3 here is CASSLVGEGDLTGELFF. The CDR3 nucleotides are TGTGCCAGCAGCTTAGTTGGAGAGGGGGACCTCACCGGGGAGCTGTTTTTT.

The chain has TRBV6-5 and TRBJ1-1, with a tentative D call TRBD1 (5 bases). The CDR3 contains 11 residues. The germline CDR1 and CDR2 sequences are MNHEY and SVGAGI. Trimming removed 5 bases from V and 5 bases from J, with 6 bases in between. The CDR3 loop is CASSRQTEAFF. The DNA of the CDR3 is TGTGCCAGCAGTAGACAGACTGAAGCTTTCTTT.

The rearrangement links TRBV6-1 to TRBJ1-5; D gene unclear. V lost 2 bases and J lost 8, with 16 bases in between. The CDR3 consists of 15 residues. CDR1 and CDR2 from the germline V gene are MNHNS and SASEGT. The chain's CDR3 is CASSEPGGLWEPQHF. The CDR3 region has the DNA TGTGCCAGCAGTGAACCGGGCGGACTTTGGGAGCCCCAGCATTTT.

As to this clone: A junction end diverges from the germline sequence, so it may reflect a read error. The chain recombines TRBV7-9 with TRBJ2-7, with TRBD1 matching 7 bases. Germline V lookup: CDR1 SEHNR, CDR2 FQNEAQ (reference sequence). This CDR3 has 13 residues. CDR3 region: CASSSGTVYGQYF. CDR3 coding DNA: TGTGCCAGCAGCTCCGGGACAGTCTACGGGCAGTACTTC.

The chain is built from TRBV15 and TRBJ1-3, with D possibly TRBD1 on 5 matching bases. This CDR3 region has 14 residues. Trimming left V 3 bases short and J 1 base short, with 7 bases between. CDR1 is LNHNV, CDR2 YYDKDF, per germline (reference sequence). The chain's CDR3 is CATSRRGSGNTIYF. CDR3 in DNA: TGTGCCACCAGCAGGCGGGGGTCTGGAAACACCATATATTTT.

This chain links TRBV5-1 with TRBJ1-1; weak D call: TRBD1 (6 bases). The CDR3 contains 15 residues. Per germline, CDR1 SGHRS and CDR2 YFSETQ. V was shortened by 3 bases and J by 1 base, with 13 bases between the two germline ends. This CDR3 is CASSSSGTPNTEAFF. CDR3 bases: TGCGCCAGCAGCTCCTCCGGGACACCGAACACTGAAGCTTTCTTT.

About this clone itself: This sample also contains other DNA sequences that code for the same CDR3. The chain links TRBV30 to TRBJ1-2; D not certain. The V end lost 1 base, the J end lost 2 bases, and 5 bases lay between the germline ends. In germline, CDR1 is GTSNPN, CDR2 SVGIG (reference sequence). This CDR3 has 12 residues. The CDR3 loop is CAWSGGNYGYTF. The DNA of the CDR3 is TGTGCCTGGAGTGGAGGGAACTATGGCTACACCTTC.

This clone was observed a few times. The chain employs TRBV11-3 and TRBJ2-1; 11 bases line up with TRBD2. The V and J ends lost 3 bases and 10 bases, in that order; junction bases with no gene match: 8. The germline gives CDR1 SGHNT, CDR2 YENEEA. The CDR3 length is 15 residues. The CDR3 nucleotides read TGTGCCAGCAGCTTGGGCCTAGCGGGGGGCGCGGAGCAGTTCTTC. Amino acids: CASSLGLAGGAEQFF. The full variable domain, with the rest looked up from reference TRBV11-3 and TRBJ2-1, is EAGVVQSPRYKIIEKKQPVAFWCNPISGHNTLYWYLQNLGQGPELLIRYENEEAVDDSQLPKDRFSAERLKGVDSTLKIQPAELGDSAVYLCASSLGLAGGAEQFFGPGTRLTVL.

This chain uses TRBV7-9 with TRBJ2-7, with D tentatively TRBD1 (6 bases). Germline CDR1 SEHNR, CDR2 FQNEAQ (reference sequence). There are 16 residues in the CDR3. The germline V and J ends were trimmed by 0 bases and 1 base, with 13 bases remaining between them. The CDR3 spells CASSLAWGTPSYEQYF. The DNA for the CDR3 is TGTGCCAGCAGCTTAGCTTGGGGGACACCTTCCTACGAGCAGTACTTC.

The chain is built from TRBV6-1 and TRBJ1-2; D possibly corresponds to TRBD1 (5 bases). The CDR3 runs to 15 residues. Trimming pared 3 bases from V and 4 bases from J, leaving 15 bases between. Germline lookup yields CDR1 MNHNS and CDR2 SASEGT. The CDR3 sequence: CASSDPGQGSYGYTF. For the CDR3, the DNA is TGTGCCAGCAGTGATCCCGGGCAGGGTAGCTATGGCTACACCTTC.